A single sample is the source of the 8 T cell receptor beta chains below, sequenced in a study of T cell clones after liver transplantation (dated by TCRdb to the late 2010s). Preparation of the library involved the immunoSEQ multiplex PCR assay. TCRdb took over this immuneACCESS table, retaining in-frame rearrangements with V and J assigned. Such tables are incomplete; in checked studies, under half of the missing clones stem from an unresolved V gene, and the remainder is unexplained. This sample lists roughly 97,000 clones; approximately 85% were detected once. Just under 1% of the sample goes to the ten largest clones. Read against the paper, the sample's time point label means: pre-transplant. The source material was CD4+ T cells from blood, sampled before liver transplant. The receptors stem from a human donor who received a liver transplant.

The CDR3 DNA reads TGCGCCAGCAGCTTCGCCACAGGAGGAAGTAATTCACCCCTCCACTTT. Translated: CASSFATGGSNSPLHF. The chain has TRBV5-1 and TRBJ1-6; TRBD1 is a possible D gene (5 bases). This CDR3 is 16 amino acids long. V gave up 2 bases and J gave up 6 bases, with 15 bases separating them. Germline V lookup: CDR1 SGHRS, CDR2 YFSETQ.

The V call is TRBV27, the J call TRBJ1-1; D gene ambiguous. The CDR3 runs 13 residues. Per the germline V gene, CDR1 is MNHEY and CDR2 is SMNVEV (reference sequence). Trimming stripped 8 bases from V and 3 bases from J, with 13 bases between. DNA for the CDR3: TGTGCCAGCGCGTTAGGCCGACACACTGAAGCTTTCTTT. This sequence encodes CASALGRHTEAFF.

CDR3: CSSSGTGRNTEAFF. CDR3 nucleotides: TGCAGCTCGTCGGGGACAGGGAGGAACACTGAAGCTTTCTTT. The chain recombines TRBV29-1 with TRBJ1-1; TRBD1 matches at 9 bases. CDR1 SQVTM and CDR2 ANQGSEA come from the germline V gene. V lost 8 bases and J lost 1; bases outside the gene matches: 8. The length of the CDR3 is 14 residues.

The chain carries TRBV5-1 and TRBJ1-1; no clear D. The CDR3 sequence is 12 residues long. The V end was cut by 2 bases, the J end by 7 bases, with 9 bases between. Germline values: CDR1 SGHRS, CDR2 YFSETQ. This chain's CDR3 is CASSFQGDEAFF. In DNA, the CDR3 is TGCGCCAGCAGCTTTCAAGGAGATGAAGCTTTCTTT.

The rearrangement uses TRBV27 and TRBJ1-6; perhaps TRBD1 as D (5 bases). V was shortened by 8 bases and J by 4 bases, with 12 bases between the two germline ends. Germline-derived CDR1 and CDR2 are MNHEY and SMNVEV (reference sequence). This CDR3 spans 14 amino acids. The CDR3 spells CASHMGGYNSPLHF. The CDR3 bases are TGTGCCAGCCACATGGGGGGGTATAATTCACCCCTCCACTTT.

The chain couples TRBV2 to TRBJ2-1, with D tentatively TRBD2 (6 bases). V dropped 6 bases and J dropped 3 bases, with 18 bases sitting between them. This CDR3 has 16 residues. Germline CDR1 reads SNHLY; CDR2 reads FYNNEI. Here the CDR3 DNA reads TGTGCCAGCAGCGTATCGGGGGACTCAAACTACAATGAGCAGTTCTTC. Translating gives CASSVSGDSNYNEQFF. Based on the CDR3 plus reference TRBV2 and TRBJ2-1, the full variable domain is EPEVTQTPSHQVTQMGQEVILRCVPISNHLYFYWYRQILGQKVEFLVSFYNNEISEKSEIFDDQFSVERPDGSNFTLKIRSTKLEDSAMYFCASSVSGDSNYNEQFFGPGTRLTVL.

This clone was counted only a few times. The gene calls are TRBV5-8 and TRBJ1-1; TRBD1 agrees at 7 bases. Germline V lookup: CDR1 SGHTS, CDR2 YDEGEE. J gave up 0 bases and V 2 bases, and 4 bases lay outside the gene matches. This CDR3 contains 15 residues. CDR3 protein: CASSFTGEMNTEAFF. CDR3 DNA sequence: TGTGCCAGCAGCTTTACAGGGGAAATGAACACTGAAGCTTTCTTT.

The chain employs TRBV7-9 and TRBJ1-3; no definite D call. The CDR3 is made up of 13 amino acids. Trimming cost V 1 base and J 4 bases, with 5 bases left between them. Germline assignment: CDR1 SEHNR and CDR2 FQNEAQ (reference sequence). CDR3 residues: CASSLGGGNTIYF. CDR3 nucleotides: TGTGCCAGCAGCTTAGGAGGGGGAAACACCATATATTTT.